Listed below are T cell receptor beta chains from one sample, sequenced in a study of cytomegalovirus exposure and HLA in healthy donors. The assay was immunoSEQ multiplex PCR, and TCRdb's table has in-frame clones only and misses some. The data contain about 130,000 clones, 88% of them seen just once; the ten biggest clones take up 1.4%. Material for sequencing was PBMCs. These receptors were taken from a man aged 25-40 years in good health and CMV-seronegative. Each CDR3 is given with its conserved first and last residue. D genes are given only for firm matches. Size tells how often a clone was seen (once, few, many) or the class of an expanded clone, and some rows leave it out.

-	-	TRBV21-1	TRBJ2-3	CASSPWWLTDTQYF	TGTGCCAGCAGCCCATGGTGGCTTACAGATACGCAGTATTTT
-	-	TRBV25-1	TRBJ1-2	CASSEGSRIYGYTF	TGTGCCAGCAGTGAAGGCAGCAGGATATATGGCTACACCTTC
-	-	TRBV10-2	TRBJ2-1	CASSALVRGDYNEQFF	TGCGCCAGCAGCGCCCTCGTGCGCGGGGATTACAATGAGCAGTTCTTC
-	-	TRBV5-1	TRBJ1-2	CASSLLRGYSGYTF	TGCGCCAGCAGCTTGTTGCGGGGGTATAGCGGCTACACCTTC
TRBD2	-	TRBV5-4	TRBJ2-3	CASSPEAGGFPDTQYF	TGTGCCAGCAGTCCAGAAGCGGGAGGGTTCCCAGATACGCAGTATTTT
-	-	TRBV30	TRBJ2-5	CAWRTEETQYF	TGTGCCTGGAGGACTGAGGAGACCCAGTACTTC
-	-	TRBV30	TRBJ1-5	CAWSVPRVGNQPQHF	TGTGCCTGGAGTGTACCCAGGGTGGGCAATCAGCCCCAGCATTTT
TRBD1	few	TRBV7-3	TRBJ2-7	CASSFAQGDYEQYF	TGTGCCAGCAGCTTCGCCCAGGGGGACTACGAGCAGTACTTC
-	once	TRBV29-1	TRBJ2-1	CSVAGSSYNEQFF	TGCAGCGTTGCGGGGAGCTCCTACAATGAGCAGTTCTTC
TRBD1	-	TRBV27	TRBJ1-2	CASSFGTGGGYTF	TGTGCCAGCAGTTTCGGGACAGGCGGGGGCTACACCTTC
TRBD2	-	TRBV5-1	TRBJ2-1	CASSLAGGLAGVYNEQFF	TGCGCCAGCAGCTTGGCCGGTGGGCTAGCGGGAGTATACAATGAGCAGTTCTTC
TRBD2	once	TRBV10-3	TRBJ2-3	CAISGTSGSTDTQYF	TGTGCCATCAGCGGGACTAGCGGGAGCACAGATACGCAGTATTTT
TRBD2	-	TRBV18	TRBJ2-3	CASSRQRELGPDTQYF	TGTGCCAGCTCACGACAGCGGGAGCTCGGCCCAGATACGCAGTATTTT
-	-	TRBV6-5	TRBJ1-5	CASSSGLLNSNQPQHF	TGTGCCAGCAGTTCCGGACTGTTAAATAGCAATCAGCCCCAGCATTTT
-	-	TRBV5-1	TRBJ2-3	CASSLASGGTDTQYF	TGCGCCAGCAGCTTGGCCTCGGGGGGCACAGATACGCAGTATTTT
TRBD1	-	TRBV4-1	TRBJ1-1	CASSQEAGGNTEAFF	TGCGCCAGCAGCCAAGAAGCAGGGGGCAACACTGAAGCTTTCTTT
TRBD2	-	TRBV4-1	TRBJ2-3	CASRASGRADTQYF	TGCGCCAGCAGGGCTAGCGGGAGGGCAGATACGCAGTATTTT
-	-	TRBV29-1	TRBJ1-3	CSVEGMDSSGNTIYF	TGCAGCGTTGAGGGCATGGACAGCTCTGGAAACACCATATATTTT
-	-	TRBV5-1	TRBJ2-7	CASTFESGGIGDYEQYF	TGCGCCAGCACCTTCGAATCAGGGGGGATCGGGGACTACGAGCAGTACTTC
TRBD2	-	TRBV11-2	TRBJ2-7	CASSPAGTSYTYEQYF	TGTGCCAGCAGCCCGGCCGGGACTAGTTATACCTACGAGCAGTACTTC
-	-	TRBV2	TRBJ1-1	CASSESGTLNTEAFF	TGTGCCAGCAGTGAATCGGGGACACTAAACACTGAAGCTTTCTTT
-	-	TRBV10-3	TRBJ1-2	CAISDSRTSYGYTF	TGTGCCATCAGCGACTCGAGGACAAGCTATGGCTACACCTTC
TRBD1	-	TRBV5-6	TRBJ1-3	CASSWPQGAAGNTIYF	TGTGCCAGCAGCTGGCCACAGGGGGCAGCTGGAAACACCATATATTTT
-	-	TRBV1	TRBJ1-1	CTSSQLRTFNTEAFF	TGCACCAGCAGCCAACTAAGAACCTTCAACACTGAAGCTTTCTTT
-	-	TRBV25-1	TRBJ1-3	CASSEYKGNGNTIYF	TGTGCCAGCAGTGAATATAAGGGGAACGGAAACACCATATATTTT
TRBD1	-	TRBV5-6	TRBJ1-4	CASRPGQQSANEKLFF	TGTGCCAGCAGACCGGGACAGCAAAGCGCTAATGAAAAACTGTTTTTT
-	-	TRBV5-4	TRBJ1-4	CASSPSPGGGEKLFF	TGTGCCAGCAGCCCCTCGCCGGGGGGTGGTGAAAAACTGTTTTTT
TRBD1	-	TRBV28	TRBJ1-2	CASSLQQGARWSF	TGTGCCAGCAGTTTACAGCAGGGGGCGCGTTGGTCCTTC
-	once	TRBV5-6	TRBJ1-1	CASSLGIFPGAFF	TGTGCCAGCAGCTTGGGAATCTTTCCCGGAGCTTTCTTT
TRBD2	once	TRBV6-1	TRBJ2-7	CASSEALGGPPYEQYF	TGTGCCAGCAGTGAAGCGTTGGGAGGGCCCCCCTACGAGCAGTACTTC
TRBD1	-	TRBV7-6	TRBJ1-6	CASSSGTANSPLHF	TGTGCCAGCAGCTCCGGGACAGCCAATTCACCCCTCCACTTT
TRBD1	-	TRBV12-5	TRBJ1-1	CASGSSGTGASAFF	TGTGCTAGTGGTTCCTCCGGGACAGGTGCATCAGCTTTCTTT
-	-	TRBV6-5	TRBJ2-5	CASSYTRYQETQYF	TGTGCCAGCAGTTACACGAGGTACCAAGAGACCCAGTACTTC
TRBD2	few	TRBV10-1	TRBJ2-1	CASSEGGSLVNEQFF	TGCGCCAGCAGTGAGGGCGGGAGTCTGGTAAATGAGCAGTTCTTC
TRBD2	-	TRBV5-6	TRBJ2-7	CASSIRTSSVHEQYF	TGTGCCAGCAGCATACGGACTAGCTCGGTCCACGAGCAGTACTTC
-	-	TRBV30	TRBJ2-3	CAWRTLRITDTQYF	TGTGCCTGGAGGACACTCAGAATCACAGATACGCAGTATTTT
-	-	TRBV6-5	TRBJ2-2	CASSYSSSGELFF	TGTGCCAGCAGTTACAGTAGCTCCGGGGAGCTGTTTTTT
TRBD1	once	TRBV5-4	TRBJ2-2	CASSRDTGTGGVWTGELFF	TGTGCCAGCAGCCGGGACACCGGGACAGGGGGCGTTTGGACCGGGGAGCTGTTTTTT
-	-	TRBV2	TRBJ1-4	CASVAGAATNEKLFF	TGTGCCAGCGTGGCGGGGGCCGCAACTAATGAAAAACTGTTTTTT
-	-	TRBV20-1	TRBJ2-1	CSARTSVEQFF	TGCAGTGCTAGGACGAGCGTTGAGCAGTTCTTC
-	-	TRBV6-4	TRBJ2-1	CASSTSAEGNNEQFF	TGTGCCAGCAGTACGTCCGCGGAGGGGAACAATGAGCAGTTCTTC
-	-	TRBV18	TRBJ1-5	CASSEIALGAGNQPQHF	TGTGCCAGCTCAGAAATTGCACTAGGGGCGGGGAATCAGCCCCAGCATTTT
-	-	TRBV10-2	TRBJ2-5	CASSGGYRGLETQYF	TGCGCCAGCAGTGGTGGATACCGGGGATTGGAGACCCAGTACTTC
-	-	TRBV10-2	TRBJ2-7	CASSELDSHEQYF	TGCGCCAGCAGTGAGTTAGATAGCCACGAGCAGTACTTC
-	-	TRBV6-6	TRBJ1-1	CASSYSTEEAEAFF	TGTGCCAGCAGTTACTCGACTGAAGAGGCTGAAGCTTTCTTT
-	-	TRBV7-9	TRBJ1-3	CASSLIMWAEDSGNTIYF	TGTGCCAGCAGCTTAATCATGTGGGCAGAGGACTCCGGAAACACCATATATTTT
-	-	TRBV7-9	TRBJ2-2	CASSLQTGLVGELFF	TGTGCCAGCAGTCTTCAAACAGGGTTGGTCGGGGAGCTGTTTTTT
TRBD2	once	TRBV9	TRBJ2-7	CASSPSGSGSYEQYF	TGTGCCAGCAGCCCCAGCGGGAGTGGGAGCTACGAGCAGTACTTC
-	once	TRBV5-1	TRBJ2-5	CASSYDGVSQETQYF	TGCGCCAGCAGCTACGACGGAGTATCCCAAGAGACCCAGTACTTC
TRBD2	-	TRBV29-1	TRBJ2-1	CSVGGTSGSPYNEQFF	TGCAGCGTTGGGGGGACTAGCGGGAGTCCCTACAATGAGCAGTTCTTC
-	-	TRBV5-6	TRBJ2-7	CASSSGADYLEQYF	TGTGCCAGCAGCTCCGGAGCTGACTACTTGGAGCAGTACTTC
TRBD2	-	TRBV12-5	TRBJ2-1	CASGLPWRQGLAGGPGDNEQFF	TGTGCTAGTGGTTTGCCCTGGAGACAGGGACTAGCGGGAGGGCCGGGGGACAATGAGCAGTTCTTC
TRBD1	-	TRBV29-1	TRBJ1-3	CSSQGGISGNTIYF	TGCAGCAGCCAGGGGGGAATCTCTGGAAACACCATATATTTT
-	once	TRBV5-6	TRBJ2-1	CASSDRSYNEQFF	TGTGCCAGCAGCGACAGATCCTACAATGAGCAGTTCTTC
-	-	TRBV4-2	TRBJ2-7	CASSQEVLTYEQYF	TGTGCCAGCAGCCAAGAGGTGCTAACCTACGAGCAGTACTTC